One and the same sample provided the 18 T cell receptor beta chains below, sequenced in a study of blood T cells in healthy people across ages (dated by TCRdb to about 2015). Library preparation employed 5' RACE. Sequencing was performed on an Illumina HiSeq 2500. A second PCR of about 6 to 12 cycles was run with a J-beta primer mix and a sample-barcoded 5' primer. Using fastp at Q25 and MiXCR, TCRdb reprocessed the public reads and kept productive beta chains. Identical CDR3 proteins give one entry, which carries the most common genes and DNA. In this sample the table shows over a million distinct CDR3 sequences, 42% of which occur a single time. The top ten constitute around 8% of the sample. Sample: blood. These receptors all stem from a woman aged 18-35 years in good health.

The J gene is TRBJ1-2, the V gene TRBV20-1; no firm D call. Germline CDR1 is DFQATT and CDR2 is SNEGSKA (reference sequence). CDR3 size: 13 residues. Trimming left V 6 bases short and J 4 bases short, with 15 bases between. This CDR3 is CSAPVETLYGYTF. The CDR3 DNA follows: TGCAGTGCCCCCGTGGAGACCCTCTATGGCTACACCTTC.

This clonotype was found a few times. The chain carries TRBV12-3 or TRBV12-4 and TRBJ1-2, with no clear D. Trimming took 1 base from V and 8 from J, leaving 11 bases between them. The CDR3 has 13 residues. In DNA, the CDR3 is TGTGCCAGCAGTTTAGGACCTGCTGGAGGCTACACCTTC. It encodes CASSLGPAGGYTF.

The chain employs TRBV3-1 and TRBJ2-3; the match to TRBD2 covers 12 bases. V dropped 4 bases and J dropped 5; count of bases not matched to a gene: 1. The CDR3 length is 14 residues. The V gene's germline CDR1 is LGHDT and CDR2 YNNKEL (reference sequence). Here the CDR3 reads CASSPSGRGDTQYF. In DNA, the CDR3 is TGTGCCAGCAGCCCTAGCGGGAGGGGAGATACGCAGTATTTT.

The chain has TRBV20-1 and TRBJ2-3, with a tentative D call TRBD2 (5 bases). CDR1 and CDR2 (germline): DFQATT, SNEGSKA (reference sequence). The V gene lost 5 bases and the J gene lost 0 bases, with 18 bases spanning the gap. The CDR3 runs 16 residues. CDR3 nucleotide sequence: TGCAGTGCTGCCAGGACCCGGACTCTAAGCACAGATACGCAGTATTTT. It yields the protein CSAARTRTLSTDTQYF.

The chain employs TRBV20-1 and TRBJ2-5, with 8 positions matching TRBD1. CDR3 length equals 18 residues. With 0 bases clipped from V and 5 bases from J, the junction kept 17 bases outside the gene matches. Germline CDR1 is DFQATT and CDR2 is SNEGSKA (reference sequence). The CDR3 sequence: CSARDLQGAFSIGETQYF. CDR3 nucleotide sequence: TGCAGTGCTAGAGATCTCCAGGGGGCGTTTAGTATCGGGGAGACCCAGTACTTC.

The rearrangement links TRBV6-1 to TRBJ2-5, with D possibly TRBD2 on 6 matching bases. V lost 6 bases and J lost 11, with 19 bases in between. CDR3 length: 13 residues. CDR1 and CDR2 (germline): MNHNS, SASEGT. CDR3 nucleotides: TGTGCCAGCAGGGAGGGAGCGTCGGGCGGGCAGTACTTC. It translates to CASREGASGGQYF.

This clonotype occurred a few times. The V gene is TRBV27, the J gene TRBJ2-4; D is uncertain. Germline CDR1 reads MNHEY; CDR2 reads SMNVEV (reference sequence). The ends were cut back, 2 bases at V and 1 base at J, with 9 bases in the middle. This CDR3 spans 15 amino acids. The CDR3 nucleotides read TGTGCCAGCAGTTTAGAAGGGCAGGCCAAAAACATTCAGTACTTC. Its translation is CASSLEGQAKNIQYF.

This clonotype has just a few counts. The chain couples TRBV5-1 to TRBJ1-1, with TRBD1 as a possible D gene (6 bases). In germline, CDR1 is SGHRS, CDR2 YFSETQ. The CDR3 has 13 residues. The V gene lost 6 bases and the J gene lost 4 bases, with 13 bases spanning the gap. The CDR3: CASTEGGGTEAFF. The DNA of the CDR3 is TGCGCCAGCACCGAGGGGGGTGGCACTGAAGCTTTCTTT.

The J gene is TRBJ2-7, the V gene TRBV3-1, with 9 positions matching TRBD1. V gave up 0 bases and J gave up 5 bases; unmatched junction bases: 11. Per germline, CDR1 LGHDT and CDR2 YNNKEL (reference sequence). The CDR3 loop spans 17 amino acids. CDR3 sequence (DNA): TGTGCCAGCAGCCAAGAAGTTGGGACAGGGACTACCAACGAGCAGTACTTC. Amino acid sequence: CASSQEVGTGTTNEQYF.

This clonotype was counted between two and nine times. This chain uses TRBV10-3 with TRBJ1-5; D is possibly TRBD1 (6 bases). V was pared by 10 bases and J by 2 bases, with 15 bases between. This CDR3 is 14 amino acids long. Germline CDR1 and CDR2: ENHRY and SYGVKD. In nucleotides, the CDR3 is TGTGCCACCTGGGACTCAGGGGGCAATCAGCCCCAGCATTTT. This sequence encodes CATWDSGGNQPQHF.

This clonotype was counted ten times or more. The gene calls are TRBV4-1 and TRBJ2-1; D is undetermined. Germline assignment: CDR1 MGHRA and CDR2 YSYEKL. The V gene lost 0 bases and the J gene lost 6 bases, with 6 bases spanning the gap. The CDR3 covers 13 residues. The CDR3 DNA follows: TGCGCCAGCAGCCAAGACCTCCGCAATGAGCAGTTCTTC. Protein: CASSQDLRNEQFF.

This clonotype was seen many times. The rearrangement links TRBV2 to TRBJ2-3, with D perhaps given as TRBD1 or TRBD2 (6 bases each). The CDR3 extends over 14 amino acids. Germline V gene lookup returns CDR1 SNHLY and CDR2 FYNNEI. Trimming removed 4 bases at V and 6 bases at J, with 14 bases between. CDR3 bases: TGTGCCAGCAGTGGGGGGGCCCTAGGGGATACGCAGTATTTT. It translates to CASSGGALGDTQYF.

The chain couples TRBV7-9 to TRBJ2-3, with a tentative D call TRBD2 (5 bases). The CDR3 is 19 residues long. Looked up from germline, CDR1 is SEHNR and CDR2 is FQNEAQ (reference sequence). V was clipped by 0 bases and J by 1 base, with 20 bases between them. Here the CDR3 reads CASSLAYSDRGLGTDTQYF. The CDR3 nucleotides are TGTGCCAGCAGCTTAGCGTATTCGGATCGGGGTCTCGGCACAGATACGCAGTATTTT.

This clonotype was seen more than once but under ten times. This chain links TRBV29-1 with TRBJ1-2; D perhaps matches TRBD1 (5 bases). The V end was cut by 6 bases, the J end by 1 base, with 18 bases between. Per the germline V gene, CDR1 is SQVTM and CDR2 is ANQGSEA. The CDR3 loop spans 15 amino acids. Here the CDR3 DNA reads TGCAGCGTAGCCGACCAGGGTGGGTTTAACTATGGCTACACCTTC. Residues: CSVADQGGFNYGYTF.

The chain joins TRBV13 to TRBJ2-5; 7 bases agree with TRBD2. The length of the CDR3 is 14 residues. J was trimmed by 11 bases and V by 5 bases; bases with no gene match: 14. Germline loops: CDR1 PRHDT, CDR2 FYEKMQ (reference sequence). The CDR3 nucleotides read TGTGCCAGCAGCCCCTGGACTAGTTTGAATGAGCAGTACTTC. Protein sequence: CASSPWTSLNEQYF.

This chain uses TRBV28 with TRBJ2-3, with D possibly matching TRBD2 (6 bases). This CDR3 contains 15 residues. Germline lookup yields CDR1 MDHEN and CDR2 SYDVKM. The germline V and J ends were trimmed by 10 bases and 3 bases, with 20 bases remaining between them. The DNA for the CDR3 is TGTGCCACCAGAACAGGCGGGGTGGCGACAGATACGCAGTATTTT. Its protein is CATRTGGVATDTQYF.

This clonotype was observed a handful of times. The V gene is TRBV6-1, the J gene TRBJ1-5; TRBD1 matches at 12 bases. This CDR3 is 14 amino acids long. CDR1 MNHNS and CDR2 SASEGT come from the germline V gene. J lost 9 bases, V lost 4 bases, and 4 bases had no gene match. The CDR3 DNA reads TGTGCCAGCAGTGGGGACAGGGGGCAAATGCCCCAGCATTTT. Translated, it gives CASSGDRGQMPQHF.

The V call is TRBV9, the J call TRBJ1-6; D remains unclear. Deletions cut 1 base from V and 4 bases from J, with 6 bases between. The CDR3 length is 14 residues. In germline, CDR1 is SGDLS, CDR2 YYNGEE. CDR3 sequence: CASSVREYNSPLHF. The CDR3 nucleotides read TGTGCCAGCAGCGTAAGGGAGTATAATTCACCCCTCCACTTT.